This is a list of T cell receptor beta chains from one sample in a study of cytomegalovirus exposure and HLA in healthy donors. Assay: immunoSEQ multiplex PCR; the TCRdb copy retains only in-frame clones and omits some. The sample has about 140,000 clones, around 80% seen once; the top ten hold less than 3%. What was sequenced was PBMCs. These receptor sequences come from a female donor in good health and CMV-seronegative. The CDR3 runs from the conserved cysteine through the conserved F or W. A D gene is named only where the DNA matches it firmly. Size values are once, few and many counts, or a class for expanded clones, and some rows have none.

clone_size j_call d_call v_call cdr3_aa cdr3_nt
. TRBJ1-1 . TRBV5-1 CASSLHRNTEAFF TGCGCCAGCAGCCTCCACAGGAACACTGAAGCTTTCTTT
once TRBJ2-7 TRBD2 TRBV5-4 CASSFGGLAPYEQYF TGTGCCAGCAGCTTTGGGGGACTAGCGCCTTACGAGCAGTACTTC
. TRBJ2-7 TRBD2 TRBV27 CASRPSGTYEQYF TGTGCCAGCAGGCCGAGCGGGACCTACGAGCAGTACTTC
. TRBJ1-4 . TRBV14 CASSQAVGGKLFF TGTGCCAGCAGCCAAGCTGTCGGGGGAAAACTGTTTTTT
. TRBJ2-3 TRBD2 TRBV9 CASSVGGGASTDTQYF TGTGCCAGCAGCGTAGGCGGGGGGGCTAGCACAGATACGCAGTATTTT
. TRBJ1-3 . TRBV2 CASGQGSSGNTIYF TGTGCCAGCGGACAAGGAAGCTCTGGAAACACCATATATTTT
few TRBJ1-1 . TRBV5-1 CASSQGTEAFF TGCGCCAGCAGCCAGGGTACTGAAGCTTTCTTT
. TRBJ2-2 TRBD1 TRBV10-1 CASSAGTGVGELFF TGCGCCAGCAGTGCCGGGACAGGGGTCGGGGAGCTGTTTTTT
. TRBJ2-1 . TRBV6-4 CASSIGAGASNEQFF TGTGCCAGCAGTATCGGGGCGGGGGCCAGCAATGAGCAGTTCTTC
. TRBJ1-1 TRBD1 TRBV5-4 CASSGGTGKNTEAFF TGTGCCAGCAGCGGGGGGACAGGGAAGAACACTGAAGCTTTCTTT
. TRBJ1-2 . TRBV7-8 CASSFAGSRGYTF TGTGCCAGCAGCTTTGCAGGGTCCCGTGGCTACACCTTC
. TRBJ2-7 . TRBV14 CASSQFGISYEQYF TGTGCCAGCAGCCAATTCGGTATCTCCTACGAGCAGTACTTC
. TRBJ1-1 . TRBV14 CASSRGMNTEAFF TGTGCCAGCAGCAGGGGGATGAACACTGAAGCTTTCTTT
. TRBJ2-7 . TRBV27 CASSSILGGVGTYSYEQYF TGTGCCAGCAGTTCCATTCTGGGGGGTGTTGGGACGTACTCCTACGAGCAGTACTTC
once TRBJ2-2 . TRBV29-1 CSVRSSGELFF TGCAGCGTTCGGTCGAGCGGGGAGCTGTTTTTT
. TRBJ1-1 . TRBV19 CASRSGGGRFAEAFF TGTGCCAGTCGCTCGGGGGGTGGAAGGTTCGCTGAAGCTTTCTTT
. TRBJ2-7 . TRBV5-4 CASSGGVHGGYEQYF TGTGCCAGCAGCGGCGGGGTTCACGGGGGTTACGAGCAGTACTTC
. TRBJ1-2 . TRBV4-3 CASSQDRTLTYGYTF TGCGCCAGCAGCCAAGATAGAACACTGACATATGGCTACACCTTC
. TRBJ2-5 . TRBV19 CASSKQPSETQYF TGTGCCAGTAGTAAACAGCCGTCGGAGACCCAGTACTTC
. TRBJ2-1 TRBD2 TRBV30 CVRSSGRDNEQFF TGTGTCAGATCTAGCGGGAGGGATAATGAGCAGTTCTTC
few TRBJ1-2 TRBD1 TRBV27 CASGTPGTVYGYTF TGTGCCAGCGGGACTCCCGGGACAGTCTATGGCTACACCTTC
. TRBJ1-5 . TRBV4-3 CASSPRVGNQPQHF TGCGCCAGCAGCCCCCGGGTGGGCAATCAGCCCCAGCATTTT
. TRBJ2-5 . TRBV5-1 CASSMGHLQETQYF TGCGCCAGCAGCATGGGACACCTCCAAGAGACCCAGTACTTC
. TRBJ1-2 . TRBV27 CASTRVGGSYGYTF TGTGCCAGCACCCGGGTCGGGGGTAGCTATGGCTACACCTTC
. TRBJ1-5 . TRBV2 CASSVGRLDQPQHF TGTGCCAGCAGTGTCGGCAGGCTCGATCAGCCCCAGCATTTT
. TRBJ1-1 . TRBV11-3 CASSAGNTEAFF TGTGCCAGCAGCGCAGGGAACACTGAAGCTTTCTTT
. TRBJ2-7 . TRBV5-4 CASSLSGPSEQYF TGTGCCAGCAGCTTAAGCGGGCCCTCCGAGCAGTACTTC
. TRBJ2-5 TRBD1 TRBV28 CASTPGQRGFGTQYF TGTGCCAGCACACCGGGACAGAGGGGCTTTGGGACCCAGTACTTC
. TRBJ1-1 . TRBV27 CASSLSGGGNTEAFF TGTGCCAGCAGTTTATCTGGCGGGGGGAACACTGAAGCTTTCTTT
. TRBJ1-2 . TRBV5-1 CASSLDRIPSYGYTF TGCGCCAGCAGCTTGGACAGAATCCCTTCCTATGGCTACACCTTC
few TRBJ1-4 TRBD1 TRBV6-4 CASSSGQGNEKLFF TGTGCCAGCAGTTCCGGACAGGGGAATGAAAAACTGTTTTTT
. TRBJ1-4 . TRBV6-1 CASSVGWAGSEKLFF TGTGCCAGCAGTGTCGGCTGGGCAGGCTCTGAAAAACTGTTTTTT
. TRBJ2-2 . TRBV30 CALDTGELFF TGTGCCCTAGACACCGGGGAGCTGTTTTTT
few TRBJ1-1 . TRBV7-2 CASSPWPGTEAFF TGTGCCAGCAGCCCGTGGCCCGGGACTGAAGCTTTCTTT
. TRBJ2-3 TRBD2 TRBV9 CASSVSGGSSTDTQYF TGTGCCAGCAGCGTGAGCGGGGGGTCTAGCACAGATACGCAGTATTTT
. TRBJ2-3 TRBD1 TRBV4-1 CASSQDLGQGWSTQYF TGCGCCAGCAGCCAAGACTTGGGACAGGGGTGGAGTACGCAGTATTTT
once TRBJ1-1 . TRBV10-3 CAISLIGDTEAFF TGTGCCATCAGTCTCATAGGGGACACTGAAGCTTTCTTT
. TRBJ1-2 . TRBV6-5 CASKDPLSGYTF TGTGCCAGCAAAGATCCACTAAGTGGCTACACCTTC
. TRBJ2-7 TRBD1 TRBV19 CASSATGPPYEQYF TGTGCCAGTAGTGCGACAGGGCCCCCCTACGAGCAGTACTTC
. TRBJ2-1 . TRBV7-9 CASSLRGNEQFF TGTGCCAGCAGTTTGAGGGGGAATGAGCAGTTCTTC
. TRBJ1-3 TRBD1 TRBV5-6 CASSLGGTEGNTIYF TGTGCCAGCAGCTTGGGAGGGACAGAAGGAAACACCATATATTTT
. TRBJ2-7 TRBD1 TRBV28 CASSSGQGIEQYF TGTGCCAGCAGTTCAGGACAGGGAATCGAGCAGTACTTC
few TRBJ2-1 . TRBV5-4 CASSLFLVGNEQFF TGTGCCAGCAGCTTGTTCCTAGTCGGCAATGAGCAGTTCTTC
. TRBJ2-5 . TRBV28 CASSLCPPKGQGRRFSTFKETQYF TGTGCCAGCAGTTTATGCCCCCCGAAAGGGCAGGGGCGAAGGTTTTCTACTTTTAAAGAGACCCAGTACTTC
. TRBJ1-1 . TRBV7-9 CASSSSLTGEAFF TGTGCCAGCAGCTCGTCTCTGACAGGTGAAGCTTTCTTT
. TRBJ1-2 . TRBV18 CASSPALGGNYGYTF TGTGCCAGCTCACCAGCCCTAGGGGGAAACTATGGCTACACCTTC
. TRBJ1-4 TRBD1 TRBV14 CASSQVQGAREKLFF TGTGCCAGCAGCCAAGTACAGGGGGCGCGTGAAAAACTGTTTTTT
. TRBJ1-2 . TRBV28 CASSPARQGNGYTF TGTGCCAGCAGTCCTGCGAGGCAGGGGAATGGCTACACCTTC
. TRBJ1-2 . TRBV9 CASSVQGSNGYTF TGTGCCAGCAGCGTACAGGGAAGTAATGGCTACACCTTC
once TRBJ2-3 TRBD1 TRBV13 CASSFPPGGQDTQYF TGTGCCAGCAGCTTCCCCCCAGGGGGCCAAGATACGCAGTATTTT
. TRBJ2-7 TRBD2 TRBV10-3 CAISETSGRYEQYF TGTGCCATCAGTGAGACTAGCGGGAGGTACGAGCAGTACTTC